Each of the 10 T cell receptor beta chains below was sequenced from the same sample in a study of human T cells and chemical hapten exposure. TCRdb re-called the RACE reads with MiXCR, one entry per CDR3 protein. The table has over 300,000 distinct CDR3 sequences, approximately 5.1% seen once. Time point here: pre-sensitization, week 0. Treatment of the sample: therapeutic diphenylcyclopropenone sensitization with weekly scalp DPC. Here the sequenced sample was whole blood, taken in connection with sensitization to the hapten diphenylcyclopropenone (DPC). The receptors were gathered from a woman aged 50 to 60 with alopecia areata. Some clones in this sample may be carry-over from other donors' samples.

In the case of this clonotype: This may be a read error: a much more frequent sequence differs by one nucleotide. The rearrangement links TRBV27 to TRBJ1-2; 7 nucleotides line up with TRBD1. The V gene end was trimmed by 5 bases and the J gene end by 3 bases; junction bases not matched to a gene: 3. This CDR3 has 13 amino acids. Germline CDR1 and CDR2: MNHEY and SMNVEV (reference sequence). Here the CDR3 DNA reads TGTGCCAGCAGTCGGGACAGCCACTATGGCTACACCTTC. This encodes CASSRDSHYGYTF.

In its sample, this clonotype was seen many times. The chain couples TRBV6-2 or TRBV6-3 to TRBJ1-1; perhaps TRBD1 as D (5 bases). The V end lost 5 bases, the J end lost 8 bases, and 12 bases lay between the germline ends. The CDR3 loop spans 12 amino acids. Germline loops: CDR1 MNHEY, CDR2 SVGEGT. Here the CDR3 DNA reads TGTGCCAGCAGTCCGGGACCAAGAGAAGCTTTCTTT. This translates into CASSPGPREAFF.

V gene TRBV29-1 combines with J gene TRBJ1-4, with a tentative D call TRBD1 (6 bases). The CDR3 is 13 amino acids. V lost 7 bases and J lost 4, with 13 bases in between. Germline CDR1 and CDR2: SQVTM and ANQGSEA. CDR3 DNA sequence: TGCAGCGCGCCAGGGGAGGGTAATGAAAAACTGTTTTTT. Protein sequence: CSAPGEGNEKLFF.

This clonotype was observed a few times. The V call is TRBV27, the J call TRBJ1-2; D might be TRBD1 (6 bases). This CDR3 spans 14 amino acids. Trimming took off 7 bases at V and 4 bases at J, with 16 bases between the two ends. CDR1 is MNHEY and CDR2 is SMNVEV in the germline V gene (reference sequence). The CDR3 sequence is CASMGGEGVYGYTF. The CDR3 DNA sequence: TGTGCCAGCATGGGGGGAGAGGGGGTCTATGGCTACACCTTC.

This clonotype occurred many times. V is TRBV3-1 and J is TRBJ2-1, with unresolved D. V was shortened by 0 bases and J by 2 bases, with 8 bases between the two germline ends. Germline loops: CDR1 LGHDT, CDR2 YNNKEL (reference sequence). The length of the CDR3 is 15 residues. CDR3 loop: CASSQDPKAYNEQFF. The CDR3 DNA sequence: TGTGCCAGCAGCCAAGATCCGAAGGCCTACAATGAGCAGTTCTTC.

The rearrangement links TRBV20-1 to TRBJ2-7, with 11 bases fitting TRBD2. The V segment lost 5 bases and the J segment 2 bases; nucleotides outside the gene matches: 8. Germline V gives CDR1 DFQATT, CDR2 SNEGSKA (reference sequence). The length of the CDR3 is 15 residues. The CDR3 protein is CSASAGTSGPYEQYF. The DNA for the CDR3 is TGCAGTGCTTCGGCCGGGACTAGCGGTCCCTACGAGCAGTACTTC.

This rearrangement joins TRBV2 to TRBJ1-5, with TRBD1 identical over 7 bases. Germline assignment: CDR1 SNHLY and CDR2 FYNNEI. CDR3 length: 14 amino acids. Trimming cost V 3 bases and J 9 bases; bases outside gene matches: 8. CDR3 residues: CASSDGQATGPQHF. CDR3 sequence (DNA): TGTGCCAGCAGTGACGGACAGGCGACTGGGCCCCAGCATTTT.

This clonotype was observed many times. The V and J genes are TRBV10-3 and TRBJ1-2; TRBD1 matches at 7 bases. CDR3 size: 14 residues. J lost 8 bases, V lost 0 bases, and 6 bases had no gene match. Germline V gene lookup returns CDR1 ENHRY and CDR2 SYGVKD. CDR3 DNA sequence: TGTGCCATCAGTGAGTCGACGAGGGGGCGAGGCTACACCTTC. This translates into CAISESTRGRGYTF.

The chain recombines TRBV4-1 with TRBJ1-1; the match to TRBD1 covers 8 bases. V gave up 2 bases and J gave up 4 bases; unmatched junction bases: 6. This CDR3 region has 15 residues. CDR1 and CDR2 from the germline V gene are MGHRA and YSYEKL. CDR3 region: CASSQFGQGGTEAFF. CDR3 in DNA: TGCGCCAGCAGCCAATTCGGACAGGGAGGCACTGAAGCTTTCTTT.

This clonotype was seen a few times. The chain carries TRBV6-5 and TRBJ1-5, with D unresolved. CDR3 length: 15 residues. V was trimmed by 0 bases and J by 5 bases, leaving 11 bases between them. The germline V gene encodes CDR1 MNHEY and CDR2 SVGAGI. CDR3 nucleotides: TGTGCCAGCAGTTACTCGCCCTCGGCGGATCAGCCCCAGCATTTT. Amino acids: CASSYSPSADQPQHF.